The source of this T cell receptor beta chain is a study of blood T cell repertoires in COVID-19. Study at large: The United States, Italy and Spain were the sources of the acute and convalescent COVID-19 samples. T cells, B-cell-depleted T cells, or PBMCs supplied cDNA or gDNA.

Only one count was recorded for this clone. Methods used by the authors: Researchers report that nucleated cell counts were estimated from reference gene primer amplification. TCRdb's table, derived via immunoSEQ multiplex PCR, lists solely in-frame clones and lacks some. The V and J calls and clone size come from that table; D and trimming were worked out from the DNA. The sample holds a few hundred thousand clones, approximately 79% seen once. The CDR3 contains 15 residues. From germline, CDR1 is LGHNA and CDR2 YSLEER. Trimming at V came to 4 bases and at J to 3 bases, leaving 3 bases not matched to a gene.

The chain uses TRBV4-3 and TRBJ1-6; 7 bases align to TRBD1. Sequenced input: peripheral blood. This clonotype originated in a human donor in a cohort sampled during active COVID-19. CDR3 in DNA: TGCGCCAGCAGCCGTCGACAGGGCTATAATTCACCCCTCCACTTT. It encodes CASSRRQGYNSPLHF.